One and the same sample provided the 28 T cell receptor beta chains below, sequenced in a study of Ad26.COV2.S vaccination and SARS-CoV-2 variants (dated by TCRdb to about 2021). The treatment or condition label on this specimen signifies: roughly 20 received Ad26.COV2.S at low or high dose, single or two shots; 5 received placebo; per-sample allocation not given. Repertoires of vaccine and placebo recipients were sequenced from samples taken on day 63 after the first injection. The method behind the library was the immunoSEQ multiplex PCR assay. TCRdb holds this immuneACCESS table with in-frame rearrangements only. Some clones are missing; in checked studies, unresolved V genes explain under half, and the rest has no known cause. The sample yields about 350,000 clones; less than 90% were counted once. Approximately 5.9% of the sample lies in the top ten. Sequencing was performed on peripheral blood, taken in a trial of Ad26.COV2.S vaccine versus placebo. The receptors stem from a person between 18 and 65 years old who received the Ad26.COV2.S COVID-19 vaccine or a placebo.

The chain is built from TRBV25-1 and TRBJ2-2; D not resolved. Trimming left V 3 bases short and J 3 bases short, with 11 bases between. Germline CDR1 MGHDK, CDR2 SYGVNS. The CDR3 length is 15 residues. This chain's CDR3 is CASSDGILDTGELFF. The CDR3 nucleotides are TGTGCCAGCAGTGATGGGATACTTGACACCGGGGAGCTGTTTTTT.

This clone appeared once. The chain uses TRBV7-2 and TRBJ2-3; 7 bases line up with TRBD2. This CDR3 is built from 13 residues. Trimming removed 5 bases from V and 6 bases from J; junction bases left unmatched: 5. CDR1 and CDR2 from the germline V gene are SGHTA and FQGNSA. The CDR3 sequence: CASSRGVEDTQYF. CDR3 nucleotide sequence: TGTGCCAGCAGCCGGGGGGTCGAGGATACGCAGTATTTT.

The V and J genes are TRBV9 and TRBJ1-1; 10 nucleotides align to TRBD1. The V segment lost 0 bases and the J segment 9 bases; nucleotides outside the gene matches: 5. The CDR3 loop spans 14 amino acids. Germline-derived CDR1 and CDR2 are SGDLS and YYNGEE. CDR3 in DNA: TGTGCCAGCAGCGTAGGACAGGGGGCCCCTAAAGCTTTCTTT. It specifies CASSVGQGAPKAFF.

V gene TRBV19 combines with J gene TRBJ1-2; no definite D call. Germline V gene sequence: CDR1 LNHDA, CDR2 SQIVND (reference sequence). The CDR3 loop spans 14 amino acids. V was cut by 3 bases and J by 1 base, with 9 bases left in between. The CDR3 is CASSMGGNNYGYTF. CDR3 nucleotide sequence: TGTGCCAGTAGTATGGGCGGGAATAACTATGGCTACACCTTC.

This chain uses TRBV6-1 with TRBJ1-4; D may be TRBD1 (6 bases). Looked up from germline, CDR1 is MNHNS and CDR2 is SASEGT. V shed 0 bases and J shed 13 bases, with 12 bases lying between them. The CDR3 length is 13 residues. The CDR3 DNA is TGTGCCAGCAGTGAAGCGGGGGCCTTAGGACTGTTTTTT. Amino acids: CASSEAGALGLFF.

This chain connects TRBV28 to TRBJ2-7; 7 bases fit TRBD1. The CDR3 contains 12 residues. Trimming cost V 8 bases and J 2 bases; bases outside gene matches: 3. Germline V CDR1 and CDR2: MDHEN, SYDVKM. The CDR3, as DNA: TGTGCCAGCCTTGACAGGGCCTACGAGCAGTACTTC. Translation gives CASLDRAYEQYF.

As DNA, the CDR3 is TGTGCCAGCTCACCGCGCGGAGATGAAGCTTTCTTT. Its translation: CASSPRGDEAFF. This chain joins TRBV18 and TRBJ1-1; no definite D call. In germline, CDR1 is KGHSH, CDR2 LQKENI. Trimming shortened V by 3 bases and J by 7 bases, and 9 bases separated the two germline ends. CDR3 length: 12 amino acids.

This clone appeared once. This chain links TRBV28 with TRBJ2-7; the match to TRBD1 covers 7 bases. J gave up 2 bases and V 4 bases, and 8 bases lay outside the gene matches. This CDR3 is 15 amino acids long. Germline V gives CDR1 MDHEN, CDR2 SYDVKM. The CDR3 loop reads CASSSAGTETYEQYF. The CDR3 DNA sequence: TGTGCCAGCAGTTCTGCCGGGACAGAGACCTACGAGCAGTACTTC.

The chain is built from TRBV28 and TRBJ2-7, with 8 bases lining up with TRBD1. The junction had 7 bases not matched to a gene; V was cut back by 6 bases and J by 0 bases. The CDR3 is made up of 15 amino acids. Germline CDR1 and CDR2: MDHEN and SYDVKM. Here the CDR3 reads CASSTGGSGSYEQYF. The CDR3 region has the DNA TGTGCCAGCAGCACAGGGGGTTCAGGCTCCTACGAGCAGTACTTC.

This clone has just one count. This chain uses TRBV6-2 or TRBV6-3 with TRBJ2-1; 7 nucleotides agree with TRBD2. The ends lost 4 bases at V and 12 bases at J; junction bases unmatched: 18. The germline CDR1 and CDR2 sequences are MNHEY and SVGEGT. CDR3 length: 16 residues. CDR3 residues: CASSSDVAGYQFWQFF. For the CDR3, the DNA is TGTGCCAGCAGTTCCGACGTAGCGGGCTACCAATTTTGGCAGTTCTTC.

This clone has just one count. The chain has TRBV28 and TRBJ2-7; D is uncertain. Trimming left V 5 bases short and J 1 base short, with 6 bases between. The CDR3 is made up of 12 amino acids. The germline CDR1 and CDR2 sequences are MDHEN and SYDVKM. Here the CDR3 DNA reads TGTGCCAGCAGTCCCCCATCCTACGAGCAGTACTTC. Protein: CASSPPSYEQYF.

The chain links TRBV12-5 to TRBJ1-2; D is undetermined. The CDR3 length is 12 residues. The V end was cut by 5 bases, the J end by 4 bases, with 8 bases between. Germline-derived CDR1 and CDR2 are LGHNT and FRNRAP. DNA of the CDR3: TGTGCTAGTGGTCGGCCGGTCTATGGCTACACCTTC. Its protein is CASGRPVYGYTF.

This clone turned up a few times. This chain links TRBV19 with TRBJ2-7; a possible D gene is TRBD2 (5 bases). The CDR3 consists of 11 residues. V lost 3 bases to trimming and J lost 6 bases, with 6 bases between them. Germline V CDR1 and CDR2: LNHDA, SQIVND (reference sequence). The DNA of the CDR3 is TGTGCCAGTAGTATGGGGAGCGAGCAGTACTTC. Translated: CASSMGSEQYF.

This rearrangement joins TRBV7-2 to TRBJ2-1; tentatively, D is TRBD1 or TRBD2 (5 bases each). CDR1 is SGHTA, CDR2 FQGNSA, per germline. This CDR3 comprises 13 residues. Between the trimmed V and J ends, which lost 5 bases and 10 bases, there was a span of 15 bases. CDR3 DNA: TGTGCCAGCAGCGGTCCAGGGAGAGGAGAGCAGTTCTTC. Protein: CASSGPGRGEQFF.

This chain links TRBV7-9 with TRBJ1-1, with D unresolved. CDR3 length: 15 residues. Trimming shortened V by 1 base and J by 2 bases, and 11 bases separated the two germline ends. Germline values: CDR1 SEHNR, CDR2 FQNEAQ (reference sequence). The CDR3 region is CASSLVRQLNTEAFF. CDR3 DNA sequence: TGTGCCAGCAGCTTAGTGCGGCAGCTAAACACTGAAGCTTTCTTT. Using reference TRBV7-9 and TRBJ1-1 for the parts outside the CDR3, the full variable domain is DTGVSQNPRHKITKRGQNVTFRCDPISEHNRLYWYRQTLGQGPEFLTYFQNEAQLEKSRLLSDRFSAERPKGSFSTLEIQRTEQGDSAMYLCASSLVRQLNTEAFFGQGTRLTVV.

A word on this clone: This sample includes further DNA sequences coding for the same CDR3. This rearrangement joins TRBV29-1 to TRBJ1-3, with D uncertain. CDR1 is SQVTM and CDR2 is ANQGSEA in the germline V gene. This CDR3 spans 11 amino acids. V was cut by 3 bases and J by 0 bases, with 0 bases left in between. In DNA form, the CDR3 reads TGCAGCGTTGACTCTGGAAACACCATATATTTT. Translation: CSVDSGNTIYF.

The CDR3 nucleotides read TGTGCCAGTAGTATTTCGGCAGGGTGGACCGGGGAGCTGTTTTTT. Its translation is CASSISAGWTGELFF. The rearrangement links TRBV19 to TRBJ2-2; D may be TRBD1 (5 bases). The CDR3 length is 15 residues. V dropped 3 bases and J dropped 5 bases, with 13 bases sitting between them. Germline assignment: CDR1 LNHDA and CDR2 SQIVND (reference sequence).

V and J are TRBV7-2 and TRBJ2-5; the match to TRBD2 covers 11 bases. Germline V gives CDR1 SGHTA, CDR2 FQGNSA. The CDR3 is 15 amino acids. V gave up 5 bases and J gave up 5 bases; unmatched junction bases: 7. CDR3 DNA: TGTGCCAGCAGCCAGCAGACTAGCGGGACGGAGACCCAGTACTTC. Translated: CASSQQTSGTETQYF.

The chain recombines TRBV12-5 with TRBJ1-1; possible D gene TRBD1, 6 bases. The germline V and J ends were trimmed by 1 base and 5 bases, with 11 bases remaining between them. Germline V gene lookup returns CDR1 LGHNT and CDR2 FRNRAP. The CDR3 extends over 14 amino acids. The CDR3 reads CASGLDLGGTEAFF. For the CDR3, the DNA is TGTGCTAGTGGTTTGGACCTAGGGGGGACTGAAGCTTTCTTT.

This sequence joins TRBV7-9 and TRBJ1-1, with D hard to call. The CDR3 is 15 amino acids. CDR1 is SEHNR, CDR2 FQNEAQ, per germline (reference sequence). V gave up 2 bases and J gave up 0 bases, with 10 bases separating them. CDR3 sequence: CASSLPVRLNTEAFF. For the CDR3, the DNA is TGTGCCAGCAGCTTACCGGTCCGGTTGAACACTGAAGCTTTCTTT.

V is TRBV7-6 and J is TRBJ2-7; TRBD1 is a possible D gene (6 bases). This CDR3 has 14 amino acids. CDR1 is SGHVS and CDR2 is FNYEAQ in the germline V gene. The ends were cut back, 5 bases at V and 4 bases at J, with 15 bases in the middle. In nucleotides, the CDR3 is TGTGCCAGCAGCCCGATCGAGGGGGTGTACGAGCAGTACTTC. Encoded protein: CASSPIEGVYEQYF.

This sequence joins TRBV5-6 and TRBJ1-3, with D perhaps TRBD1 (6 bases). V lost 3 bases to trimming and J lost 1 base, with 17 bases between them. Germline-derived CDR1 and CDR2 are SGHDT and YYEEEE. The CDR3 loop spans 17 amino acids. CDR3 protein: CASSWGAGLTSGNTIYF. The CDR3 DNA is TGTGCCAGCAGCTGGGGGGCAGGGCTGACTTCTGGAAACACCATATATTTT.

This sequence joins TRBV30 and TRBJ2-3; 8 bases fit TRBD1. This CDR3 has 14 amino acids. J was trimmed by 0 bases and V by 8 bases; bases with no gene match: 7. CDR1 GTSNPN and CDR2 SVGIG come from the germline V gene (reference sequence). Here the CDR3 reads CAGRGPTSTDTQYF. The CDR3 DNA reads as TGTGCCGGCAGGGGGCCGACTAGCACAGATACGCAGTATTTT. Drawing the rest from reference TRBV30 and TRBJ2-3, the complete variable domain is SQTIHQWPATLVQPVGSPLSLECTVEGTSNPNLYWYRQAAGRGLQLLFYSVGIGQISSEVPQNLSASRPQDRQFILSSKKLLLSDSGFYLCAGRGPTSTDTQYFGPGTRLTVL.

This clone has a handful of counts. The J gene is TRBJ2-7, the V gene TRBV7-9; D is unclear. The V end lost 2 bases, the J end lost 3 bases, and 8 bases lay between the germline ends. The CDR3 contains 13 residues. The germline V gene encodes CDR1 SEHNR and CDR2 FQNEAQ (reference sequence). CDR3 in amino acids: CASSLPYNYEQYF. The CDR3 DNA reads as TGTGCCAGCAGCTTACCTTACAACTACGAGCAGTACTTC.

The chain has TRBV7-3 and TRBJ1-2; perhaps TRBD1 as D (5 bases). V was shortened by 5 bases and J by 4 bases, with 14 bases between the two germline ends. This CDR3 is 14 amino acids long. Germline V gene sequence: CDR1 SGHTA, CDR2 FQGTGA. The DNA of the CDR3 is TGTGCCAGCAGCGCCCCCGGGACGGTCTATGGCTACACCTTC. Amino acid sequence: CASSAPGTVYGYTF.

In its sample, this clone was seen a few times. The chain has TRBV6-5 and TRBJ2-1; the match to TRBD1 covers 10 bases. V was pared by 4 bases and J by 9 bases, with 12 bases of the junction left unmatched. This CDR3 region has 16 residues. CDR1 MNHEY and CDR2 SVGAGI come from the germline V gene. The DNA of the CDR3 is TGTGCCAGCAGTTCACTCCCGGGACAGGGGTCGGGTGAGCAGTTCTTC. Its protein is CASSSLPGQGSGEQFF.

This chain links TRBV12-3 or TRBV12-4 with TRBJ1-1; D gene unclear. Trimming stripped 7 bases from V and 6 bases from J, with 15 bases between. The CDR3 covers 13 residues. CDR3 nucleotides: TGTGCCAGCAACCGGGCCGAGGATCCTGAAGCTTTCTTT. Translation: CASNRAEDPEAFF.

The chain couples TRBV7-2 to TRBJ2-7; D is unclear. Germline values: CDR1 SGHTA, CDR2 FQGNSA. The CDR3 runs to 12 residues. V shed 5 bases and J shed 3 bases, with 8 bases lying between them. Here the CDR3 reads CASSLNNYEQYF. CDR3 nucleotides: TGTGCCAGCAGCCTAAACAACTACGAGCAGTACTTC. Using reference TRBV7-2 and TRBJ2-7 for the parts outside the CDR3, the full variable domain is GAGVSQSPSNKVTEKGKDVELRCDPISGHTALYWYRQSLGQGLEFLIYFQGNSAPDKSGLPSDRFSAERTGGSVSTLTIQRTQQEDSAVYLCASSLNNYEQYFGPGTRLTVT.